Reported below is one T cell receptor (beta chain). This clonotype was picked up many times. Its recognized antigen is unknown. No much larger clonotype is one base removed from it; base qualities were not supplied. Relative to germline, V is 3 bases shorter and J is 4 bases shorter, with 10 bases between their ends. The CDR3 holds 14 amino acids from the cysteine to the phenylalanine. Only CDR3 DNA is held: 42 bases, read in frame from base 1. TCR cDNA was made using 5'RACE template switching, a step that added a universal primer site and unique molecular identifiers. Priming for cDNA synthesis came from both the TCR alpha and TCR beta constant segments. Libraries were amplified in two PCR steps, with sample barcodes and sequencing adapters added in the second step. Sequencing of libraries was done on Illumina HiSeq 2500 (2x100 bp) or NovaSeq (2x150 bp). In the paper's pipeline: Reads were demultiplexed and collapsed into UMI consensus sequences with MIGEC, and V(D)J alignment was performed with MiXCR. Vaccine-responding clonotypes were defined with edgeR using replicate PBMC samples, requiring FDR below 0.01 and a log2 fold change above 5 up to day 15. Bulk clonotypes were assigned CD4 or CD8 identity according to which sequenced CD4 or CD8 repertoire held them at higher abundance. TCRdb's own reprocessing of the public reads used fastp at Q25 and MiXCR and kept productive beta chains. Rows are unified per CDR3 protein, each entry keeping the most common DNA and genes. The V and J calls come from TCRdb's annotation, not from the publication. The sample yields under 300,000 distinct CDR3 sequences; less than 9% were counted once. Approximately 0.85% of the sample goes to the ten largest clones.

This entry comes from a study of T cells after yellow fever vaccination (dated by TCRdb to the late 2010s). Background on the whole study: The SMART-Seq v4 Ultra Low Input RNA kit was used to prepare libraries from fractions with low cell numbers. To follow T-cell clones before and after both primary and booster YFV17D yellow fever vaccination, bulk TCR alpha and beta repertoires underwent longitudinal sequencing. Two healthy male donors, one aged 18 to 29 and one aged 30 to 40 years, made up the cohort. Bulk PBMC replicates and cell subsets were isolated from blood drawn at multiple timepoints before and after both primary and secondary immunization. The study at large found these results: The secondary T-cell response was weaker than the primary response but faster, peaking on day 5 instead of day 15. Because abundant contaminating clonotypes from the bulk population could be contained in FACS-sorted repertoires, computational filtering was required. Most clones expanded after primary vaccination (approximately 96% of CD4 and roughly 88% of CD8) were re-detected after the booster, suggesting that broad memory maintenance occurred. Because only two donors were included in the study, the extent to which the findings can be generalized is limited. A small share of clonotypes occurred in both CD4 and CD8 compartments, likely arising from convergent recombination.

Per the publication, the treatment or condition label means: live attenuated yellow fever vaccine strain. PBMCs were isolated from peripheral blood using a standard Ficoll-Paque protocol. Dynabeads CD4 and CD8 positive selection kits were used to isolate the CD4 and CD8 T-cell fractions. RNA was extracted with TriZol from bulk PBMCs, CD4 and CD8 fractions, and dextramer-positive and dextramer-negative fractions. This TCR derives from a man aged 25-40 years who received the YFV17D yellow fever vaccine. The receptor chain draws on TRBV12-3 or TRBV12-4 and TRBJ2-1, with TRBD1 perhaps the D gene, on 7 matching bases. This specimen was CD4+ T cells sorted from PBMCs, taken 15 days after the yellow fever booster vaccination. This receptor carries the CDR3 CASSLPGGYNEQFF. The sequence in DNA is TGTGCCAGCAGTTTGCCAGGGGGGTACAATGAGCAGTTCTTC.